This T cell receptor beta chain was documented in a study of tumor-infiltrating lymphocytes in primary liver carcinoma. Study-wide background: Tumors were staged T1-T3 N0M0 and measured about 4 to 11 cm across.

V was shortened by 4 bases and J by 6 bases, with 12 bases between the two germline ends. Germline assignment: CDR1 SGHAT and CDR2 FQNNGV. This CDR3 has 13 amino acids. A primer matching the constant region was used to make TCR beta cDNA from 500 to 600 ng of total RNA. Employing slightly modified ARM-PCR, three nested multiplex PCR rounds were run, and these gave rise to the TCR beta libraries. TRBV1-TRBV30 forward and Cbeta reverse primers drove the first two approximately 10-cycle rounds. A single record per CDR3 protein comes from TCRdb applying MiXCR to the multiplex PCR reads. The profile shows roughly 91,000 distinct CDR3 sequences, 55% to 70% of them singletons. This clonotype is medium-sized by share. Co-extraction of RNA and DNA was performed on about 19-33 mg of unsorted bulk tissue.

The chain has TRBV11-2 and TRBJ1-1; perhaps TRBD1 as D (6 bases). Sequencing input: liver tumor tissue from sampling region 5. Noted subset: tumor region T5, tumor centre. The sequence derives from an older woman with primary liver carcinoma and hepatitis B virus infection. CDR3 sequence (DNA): TGTGCCAGCAGCTGGACCAGGGGTGCTGAAGCTTTCTTT. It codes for CASSWTRGAEAFF.